This entry describes one TCR beta chain. Its antigen is undetermined. These data are taken from a study of spatial heterogeneity in lung cancer. Notes on the study in general: Tumor T cells had an estimated coverage that came to 6% to 7.5% for alpha chains and 13% for beta chains. Expanded alpha and beta TCR counts within tumors tracked tumor mutation counts.

Germline V gives CDR1 MNHNS, CDR2 SASEGT. Between the trimmed V and J ends, which lost 3 bases and 2 bases, there was a span of 8 bases. The CDR3 is made up of 14 amino acids. Every individual TCR cDNA molecule carried its own unique molecular identifier, which allowed correction of PCR and sequencing errors. One entry per CDR3 protein, called by TCRdb with MiXCR from the 5' RACE reads. Of about 6,000 distinct CDR3 sequences in the sample, 12% to 15% were seen once. Indicated time point: sample taken at primary tumor resection. Patients with untreated early-stage non-small cell lung cancer, numbering 72, were the donors.

Sample: lung tumor tissue, taken at surgery. This chain joins TRBV6-1 and TRBJ1-3; no reliable D call. The clonotype originates from a male donor with early-stage non-small cell lung cancer. The CDR3: CASSDGVPGNTIYF. CDR3 DNA sequence: TGTGCCAGCAGTGATGGGGTCCCTGGAAACACCATATATTTT.